The T cell receptor beta chain described here comes from a study of shared T cell receptors in the human thymus. The data were produced by immunoSEQ multiplex PCR, yet TCRdb's version contains in-frame clones alone and is incomplete. The sample holds 600,000 or so clones, about 87% seen once. CDR3 length: 17 residues. The junction had 6 bases not matched to a gene; V was cut back by 2 bases and J by 2 bases. CDR1 is MDHEN, CDR2 SYDVKM, per germline. This clone was seen once. This sample also appeared in a second study, on human thymus T cells. That publication notes: Resections from corrective heart surgery provided thymus tissue. Among thymic and blood repertoires, usage of V and J genes appeared biased.

The TCR originated in a boy younger than two with a congenital heart defect. This chain joins TRBV28 and TRBJ1-5, with 10 bases lining up with TRBD1. Specimen: thymocytes. The CDR3 DNA sequence: TGTGCCAGCAGTTTAAATGGACAGGGGGTCGGCAATCAGCCCCAGCATTTT. Amino acids: CASSLNGQGVGNQPQHF.